Listed below are T cell receptor beta chains from one sample, sequenced in a study of blood T cell repertoires in COVID-19. The method was immunoSEQ multiplex PCR; TCRdb's version includes in-frame clones alone and lacks a portion of them. The sample lists some 300,000 clones, 70% to 90% occurring once. The sequencing input was peripheral blood. These receptors all come from a man between 65 and 80 years old with acute or convalescent COVID-19. The CDR3 runs from the conserved cysteine through the conserved F or W.

j_call	v_call	cdr3_aa
TRBJ1-5	TRBV4-2	CASSQGGDQPQHF
TRBJ2-2	TRBV7-6	CASSQNGAGELFF
TRBJ2-2	TRBV19	CASTRDRINTGELFF
TRBJ2-7	TRBV3-1/TRBV3-2	CASSQVVTGQGDYEQYF
TRBJ1-2	TRBV4-3	CASSQARTTNYGYTF
TRBJ2-3	TRBV3-1/TRBV3-2	CASSQETLFGGAPDTQYF
TRBJ2-3	TRBV9	CASSVSGSKTDTQYF
TRBJ2-5	TRBV9	CASSDPGGKETQYF
TRBJ2-2	TRBV7-3	CASSPNRGRGGELFF
TRBJ2-2	TRBV6-5	CATTGTLNTGELFF
TRBJ1-1	TRBV4-3	CASSQDAVQGLNTEAFF
TRBJ1-5	TRBV19	CASSLRQGNSNQPQHF
TRBJ1-1	TRBV7-2	CASSPGQGRGSGAFF
TRBJ1-5	TRBV19	CASTDKTGAQNQPQHF
TRBJ2-7	TRBV28	CASAPGGLDYEQYF
TRBJ1-6	TRBV21-1	CARNRDRANSPLHF
TRBJ1-2	TRBV5-5	CASSITFRDRGNYGYTF
TRBJ2-1	TRBV27	CASSPRTSGSLGWFF
TRBJ1-6	TRBV27	CASSLRPDRGGSPLHF
TRBJ2-2	TRBV4-3	CASSQDPGAGELFF
TRBJ1-3	TRBV7-9	CASSRDTSTIYF
TRBJ2-1	TRBV27	CASSSLTYNEQFF
TRBJ2-7	TRBV7-2	CASSPNYQGSYEQYF
TRBJ1-1	TRBV29-1	CSVVQSNTEAFF
TRBJ2-1	TRBV9	CASSVGGGGSYNEQFF
TRBJ2-1	TRBV3-1/TRBV3-2	CASSQGRGEQFF
TRBJ2-5	TRBV28	CASRTGLQETQYF
TRBJ1-1	TRBV15	CATSPAAGGIGEAFF
TRBJ2-7	TRBV9	CASSPGTGYGEQYF
TRBJ1-1	TRBV5-6	CASSLDRAPEAFF
TRBJ2-5	TRBV24-1	CATSDRDRGPETQYF
TRBJ2-3	TRBV10-3	CAISRLKSGGAADTQYF
TRBJ1-4	TRBV6-6	CASSYSRADEKLFF
TRBJ1-1	TRBV28	CASSSDRNTEAFF
TRBJ1-2	TRBV28	CASSLSQGSYTF
TRBJ1-2	TRBV2	CASTGGDRVGYTF